The text below deals with one TCR beta chain. Its matching antigen is unknown. The table came from immunoSEQ multiplex PCR; TCRdb's copy has only in-frame clones and leaves some out. The table lists about 130,000 clones, 93% of them singletons. This sample is drawn from a study of T cell responses to AZD1222 COVID-19 vaccine. Study at large: Investigators merged groups given second doses at roughly 4 or roughly 12 weeks. Broader study findings: Donors were largely white British and mainly female; clonal diversity was possibly underestimated.

The sample was peripheral blood, taken on day 0 of AZD1222 vaccination. The sequence was obtained from an adult in good health.

The CDR3 DNA is TGTGCCAGCAGATTCGACAGGGGCAATCAGCCCCAGCATTTT. As protein: CASRFDRGNQPQHF. V usage is TRBV6-6 and J usage is TRBJ1-5, with 7 bases lining up with TRBD1. CDR3 size: 14 residues. Per germline, CDR1 MNHNY and CDR2 SVGAGI (reference sequence). V was pared by 6 bases and J by 2 bases, with 4 bases of the junction left unmatched.